The sequence of this T cell receptor (beta chain) was determined in a study of CD8 T cells in ankylosing spondylitis (dated by TCRdb to about 2017). Looking at the study overall: T cell receptor beta repertoires were profiled in healthy donors and ankylosing spondylitis patients so that disease-linked TCR variants could be found. The whole study cohort included about a hundred healthy donors and roughly 24 ankylosing spondylitis patients. Peripheral blood samples were taken, and synovial fluid was additionally collected from ankylosing spondylitis patients.

Sequencer: Illumina HiSeq 2500. Quantitative 5'-RACE with molecular barcodes was the method used to prepare the TCR beta libraries. In the paper's pipeline: A new computational method based on a probabilistic model of VDJ rearrangement was used to identify disease-linked TCR variants. TCRdb reanalyzed the raw reads on its own, using fastp at Q25 for trimming and MiXCR for clone calling, and kept in-frame beta chains. Identical CDR3 protein sequences are pooled into one entry, listed with their most common genes and DNA. These V and J calls rely on TCRdb rather than the paper's analysis. The sample table lists fewer than 400,000 distinct CDR3 sequences, around 15% of them with a count of one. 0.9% to 1.2% of the sample belongs to the ten largest clones. The CDR3 starts with the cysteine, ends with the phenylalanine, and has 13 residues. This entry keeps only the CDR3 DNA: 39 bases, framed from base 1. V gives up 6 bases and J gives up 2 bases, and the segment between their germline ends measures 9 bases. The CDR1 and CDR2 encoded by the germline V gene are ENHRY and SYGVKD.

On this clonotype itself: Its target antigen remains unknown. Base qualities are not at hand, and no much larger clone is one base apart.

Broader findings and caveats from the paper: The disease-linked clones were reported as significantly enriched in matched synovial fluid samples from ankylosing spondylitis patients. Some motif variants had previously been reported in the synovial fluid and blood of reactive arthritis patients, which suggests shared mechanisms of disease initiation. A TCR beta motif made up of several highly homologous amino acid variants appeared to be characteristic of blood from ankylosing spondylitis patients. A CD8+ phenotype was shown by the disease-linked clones, which were found at relatively low frequencies in peripheral blood.

The rearranged chain carries TRBV10-3 and TRBJ2-3; 6 matching bases give a weak D call of TRBD1. Input material: blood, either unsorted or a sorted T cell fraction (not recorded which). The clonotype comes from a male donor with ankylosing spondylitis or in good health (not recorded which). The sequenced DNA is TGTGCCATCAGGGACAGTCACACAGATACGCAGTATTTT. Translated, this is CAIRDSHTDTQYF.